One and the same sample provided the 6 T cell receptor beta chains below, sequenced in a study of T cells in localized non-small cell lung cancer. Only in-frame clones appear in the TCRdb table, and some are missing; sequencing was by immunoSEQ multiplex PCR. In the table there are tens of thousands of clones, approximately 86% of which are singletons. Sample: peripheral blood, taken before any cancer treatment. The source of these receptors is a man aged 40 to 69 with stage I squamous cell lung carcinoma.

This clone has a handful of counts. The rearrangement joins TRBV6-5 to TRBJ1-1; D remains ambiguous. CDR1 is MNHEY, CDR2 SVGAGI, per germline. The CDR3 runs to 15 residues. Between the trimmed V and J ends, which lost 0 bases and 1 base, there was a span of 9 bases. The CDR3, as DNA: TGTGCCAGCAGTTACTCGAATACGGGGAACACTGAAGCTTTCTTT. Translated, it gives CASSYSNTGNTEAFF.

The chain links TRBV7-2 to TRBJ1-5, with 8 bases lining up with TRBD1. CDR1 and CDR2 from the germline V gene are SGHTA and FQGNSA. V shed 6 bases, J shed 4 bases, and the junction held 2 bases outside the gene matches. This CDR3 contains 13 residues. The CDR3 DNA sequence: TGTGCCAGCAGGAGGACAGGGAATCAGCCCCAGCATTTT. Translation: CASRRTGNQPQHF.

V and J are TRBV7-9 and TRBJ2-7, with D possibly called TRBD1 or TRBD2 (5 bases each). The germline CDR1 and CDR2 sequences are SEHNR and FQNEAQ (reference sequence). V was pared by 7 bases and J by 6 bases, with 13 bases between. The CDR3 spans 12 residues. The CDR3 sequence: CASTNTGAEQYF. The CDR3, as DNA: TGTGCCAGCACAAACACCGGGGCCGAGCAGTACTTC.

The chain has TRBV19 and TRBJ2-7, with 9 bases lining up with TRBD1. V shed 3 bases and J 1 base; nucleotides not matched to a gene: 4. CDR3 length: 15 amino acids. CDR1 is LNHDA and CDR2 is SQIVND in the germline V gene (reference sequence). The CDR3 sequence is CASSMAGTGSYEQYF. CDR3 bases: TGTGCCAGTAGTATGGCCGGGACAGGGTCCTACGAGCAGTACTTC.

The J gene is TRBJ1-1, the V gene TRBV6-5; the match to TRBD1 covers 9 bases. CDR1 and CDR2 (germline): MNHEY, SVGAGI. The trim removed 8 bases at V and 8 bases at J, leaving 15 bases unmatched. CDR3 size: 15 residues. The CDR3 region is CASYTVPGTGYEAFF. The CDR3 nucleotides read TGTGCCAGCTATACAGTACCCGGGACAGGGTACGAAGCTTTCTTT.

The V gene is TRBV6-5, the J gene TRBJ1-2; a possible D gene is TRBD1 (5 bases). Germline CDR1 MNHEY, CDR2 SVGAGI. V lost 2 bases to trimming and J lost 8 bases, with 15 bases between them. There are 14 residues in the CDR3. CDR3 sequence (DNA): TGTGCCAGCAGTTACAGGGGCTCGAGTGGGGGCTACACCTTC. This gives the protein CASSYRGSSGGYTF.